Below, one T cell receptor beta chain is given with its context. Its antigen is not identified. These data originate in a study of CD4+ T cells in melanoma. Overall study findings and caveats: In melanoma, neoantigen-specific CD4+ T cells reportedly differed in differentiation state. A reported correlation linked neoantigen-specific CD4+ T cells to CD8+, macrophage and B cell function.

Profiled with immunoSEQ multiplex PCR; TCRdb holds only in-frame clones, not every one. The sample contains about 50,000 clones, 80% to 90% of which appear only once. Germline V gene sequence: CDR1 SGHRS, CDR2 YFSETQ. The CDR3 has 13 residues. This clonotype was obtained from a human donor with melanoma. What was sequenced was peripheral blood. The rearrangement uses TRBV5-1 and TRBJ2-5; TRBD1 or TRBD2 may be the D gene (5 bases each). The better agreement between TRBJ2-7 and the DNA end casts doubt on the J call. CDR3 region: CASNPGSSYEQYF. The CDR3 DNA sequence: TGCGCCAGCAACCCAGGGAGCTCCTACGAGCAGTACTTC.